What follows is one T cell receptor beta chain and its context. The sample holds one count of this clonotype. Its antigen is unknown. No clone much larger than this one lies a single base away; base qualities are absent. One read provides weak support. Full-length TCR variable regions were amplified by 5' RACE PCR using constant-region reverse primers, and then by semi-nested PCR using Nested Universal Primer A. The ReliaPrep RNA Cell Miniprep System was used to extract total RNA, which was then reverse transcribed into 5'RACE-ready cDNA with the SMARTer RACE 5'/3' Kit. Multiplex adaptors were used to barcode full-length TCR alpha and beta libraries, and the barcoded libraries were sequenced on an Illumina MiSeq. The authors processed their data as follows. For each of nine subset-tissue groups, sequencing data from the five patients were pooled, and the groups were then compared using unsupervised clustering of TCR gene usage. The Morisita-Horn index was used to calculate repertoire similarity, with shared sequences weighted by how much each contributed to each repertoire. Clones were called with MiXCR by TCRdb after fastp trimmed the public reads at Q25, and only in-frame beta chains were retained. When rows share a CDR3 protein, they turn into one entry using the most common DNA and genes. The V and J calls shown here were made by TCRdb, not taken from the authors' results. The sample contains thousands of distinct CDR3 sequences, around 56% of them found a single time. Of the sample, less than 5% falls within the top ten clones.

Memory CD4+ T cells were isolated as CD4+CD45RO+CD25- cells. Tregs, naive and memory CD4+ T cells from tumor, blood and ipsilateral draining lymph nodes of five or six breast cancer patients underwent full-length TCR alpha and beta sequencing. Tumor tissue and lymph nodes obtained by ipsilateral axillary dissection were perfused with PBS, cut into small pieces and digested using collagenase I and hyaluronidase. Ficoll density gradient centrifugation was used to isolate mononuclear cells from lymph nodes or from under 55 ml of peripheral blood. A purity exceeding 90% was confirmed by FACS for the sorted cell populations. The sample originates from a study (dated by TCRdb to about 2015). Context from the whole study: Whether tumor-infiltrating Tregs in breast cancer are recruited from blood Tregs or converted in situ from other CD4+ T cell subsets was tested.

Reading the germline V gene (reference sequence) gives CDR1 SEHNR and CDR2 FQNEAQ. Taken from cysteine to phenylalanine, the CDR3 has 13 residues. The entry retains the CDR3 DNA only, 39 bases that are in frame from base 1. Between the V and J ends, shortened by 6 bases and 9 bases respectively, the junction contains 17 bases. What the study reported, not specific to this receptor: The greatest overlap of tumor-infiltrating Treg TCR alpha and beta sequences was with tumor naive CD4+ T cells, followed next by blood naive CD4+ T cells. Tumor memory CD4+ T cell TCR gene usage clustered with blood and lymph node memory CD4+ cells and lymph node naive CD4+ cells. Rather than covering whole repertoires, validation in the larger cohort was restricted to a single TCR beta V-J rearrangement.

Sequenced sample: memory CD4+ T cells sorted from a lymph node. The sample's cell subset or site label, decoded: memory CD4+ T cells, CD4+CD45RO+CD25-. The rearrangement joined TRBV7-9 to TRBJ1-1, with a weak D call of TRBD1 (5 bases match). The clonotype comes from a female donor with breast cancer. The nucleotide sequence reads as follows: TGTGCCAGCAGATATGGGGCCATGAGTAAAGCTTTCTTT. Its translation reads: CASRYGAMSKAFF. Outside the CDR3, residues come from the reference TRBV7-9 and TRBJ1-1 proteins, so the full variable domain is: DTGVSQNPRHKITKRGQNVTFRCDPISEHNRLYWYRQTLGQGPEFLTYFQNEAQLEKSRLLSDRFSAERPKGSFSTLEIQRTEQGDSAMYLCASRYGAMSKAFFGQGTRLTVV.